Each of the 16 T cell receptor beta chains below was sequenced from the same sample in a study of cytomegalovirus exposure and HLA in healthy donors. Amplification used 60 Vbeta primers and 13 Jbeta primers. Data came from immunoSEQ multiplex PCR; TCRdb stores just in-frame clones and leaves some out. Found here are about 140,000 clones, roughly 80% of them singletons; the top ten hold under 3%. The sample was PBMCs. The receptors originated from a woman in her twenties or thirties in good health and CMV-seronegative.

This sequence joins TRBV7-2 and TRBJ2-7; a possible D gene is TRBD2 (5 bases). Germline CDR1 reads SGHTA; CDR2 reads FQGNSA. The CDR3 runs 13 residues. V lost 3 bases to trimming and J lost 3 bases, with 9 bases between them. In DNA form, the CDR3 reads TGTGCCAGCAGCTTGCGGGCTAACTACGAGCAGTACTTC. Translating gives CASSLRANYEQYF.

The rearrangement joins TRBV11-2 to TRBJ2-3, with TRBD2 as a possible D gene (6 bases). The CDR3 has 15 residues. The V and J ends lost 6 bases and 6 bases respectively, with 19 bases between them. The germline V gene has CDR1 SGHAT and CDR2 FQNNGV. As DNA, the CDR3 is TGTGCCAGCAGTTCTAGCCCGGGAGTGTGGGATACGCAGTATTTT. Its translation: CASSSSPGVWDTQYF.

This clone was counted a single time. The rearrangement joins TRBV14 to TRBJ1-1; TRBD1 might be the D (5 bases). V was pared by 5 bases and J by 3 bases, with 13 bases between. The CDR3 is made up of 14 amino acids. CDR1 and CDR2 (germline): SGHDN, FVKESK. The CDR3 region is CASSRRGEDTEAFF. DNA for the CDR3: TGTGCCAGCAGCAGACGGGGGGAGGACACTGAAGCTTTCTTT.

V gene TRBV30 combines with J gene TRBJ2-3, with D unclear. V gave up 1 base and J gave up 0 bases, with 5 bases separating them. The CDR3 runs to 13 residues. Per germline, CDR1 GTSNPN and CDR2 SVGIG (reference sequence). CDR3 region: CAWSEESTDTQYF. In DNA, the CDR3 is TGTGCCTGGAGTGAGGAGAGCACAGATACGCAGTATTTT.

The chain combines TRBV25-1 with TRBJ2-2, with 8 bases fitting TRBD1. The CDR3 totals 15 residues. The V segment lost 4 bases and the J segment 6 bases; nucleotides outside the gene matches: 7. Per the germline V gene, CDR1 is MGHDK and CDR2 is SYGVNS. The CDR3 coding sequence is TGTGCCAGCAGTGCCAGGGGGCCGGGGTCCGGGGAGCTGTTTTTT. Translating it yields CASSARGPGSGELFF.

This chain connects TRBV11-2 to TRBJ2-1; 10 bases map to TRBD2. The CDR3 length is 14 residues. The V gene end was trimmed by 5 bases and the J gene end by 5 bases; junction bases not matched to a gene: 3. Germline-derived CDR1 and CDR2 are SGHAT and FQNNGV. CDR3 sequence (DNA): TGTGCCAGCAGCCCTCTAGCGGGGGACAATGAGCAGTTCTTC. It yields the protein CASSPLAGDNEQFF.

V usage is TRBV7-8 and J usage is TRBJ2-5; 8 bases are a match to TRBD2. The CDR3 has 13 residues. Germline CDR1 reads SGHVS; CDR2 reads FQNEAQ. With 6 bases clipped from V and 5 bases from J, the junction kept 5 bases outside the gene matches. The CDR3 DNA is TGTGCCAGCAGTTCGGGGGGGCCCGAGACCCAGTACTTC. This sequence encodes CASSSGGPETQYF. Full variable domain (remainder filled in from reference TRBV7-8 and TRBJ2-5): GAGVSQSPRYKVAKRGQDVALRCDPISGHVSLFWYQQALGQGPEFLTYFQNEAQLDKSGLPSDRFFAERPEGSVSTLKIQRTQQEDSAVYLCASSSGGPETQYFGPGTRLLVL.

Remarks on this clone: Germline and junction disagree at one end, which may indicate a read error. The gene calls are TRBV7-9 and TRBJ2-7, with a weak D call TRBD2 (5 bases). The CDR3 is made up of 12 amino acids. CDR1 and CDR2 from the germline V gene are SEHNR and FQNEAQ (reference sequence). The CDR3 DNA sequence: TGTTCCAGCAGCCGGGACTCCTACGAGCAGTACTTC. This sequence encodes CSSSRDSYEQYF.

This clone was seen a single time. This sequence joins TRBV19 and TRBJ2-3, with 9 bases that match TRBD1. This CDR3 region has 14 residues. Trimming removed 6 bases from V and 5 bases from J; junction bases left unmatched: 6. Germline V gives CDR1 LNHDA, CDR2 SQIVND (reference sequence). The CDR3 region has the DNA TGTGCCAGTAGGATGACAGGGGGGCTAGATACGCAGTATTTT. It specifies CASRMTGGLDTQYF.

This clone was seen many times. The CDR3 loop is CASSDGKNTEAFF. DNA for the CDR3: TGCGCCAGCAGTGACGGGAAGAACACTGAAGCTTTCTTT. This chain uses TRBV10-2 with TRBJ1-1; D call uncertain. V shed 3 bases and J shed 1 base, with 6 bases lying between them. The CDR3 extends over 13 amino acids. From germline, CDR1 is WSHSY and CDR2 SAAADI.

The chain joins TRBV6-6 to TRBJ2-1; D remains ambiguous. This CDR3 has 15 amino acids. CDR1 is MNHNY, CDR2 SVGAGI, per germline (reference sequence). V lost 2 bases, J lost 0 bases, and 8 bases lay in between. CDR3 in amino acids: CASSYAASSYNEQFF. The CDR3 nucleotides read TGTGCCAGCAGTTACGCAGCGAGCTCCTACAATGAGCAGTTCTTC.

The chain employs TRBV6-1 and TRBJ1-2, with D unresolved. The germline V gene has CDR1 MNHNS and CDR2 SASEGT. Between the trimmed V and J ends, which lost 6 bases and 5 bases, there was a span of 19 bases. The CDR3 length is 15 residues. CDR3 bases: TGTGCCAGCAGCAAAGCGGAGGCCCCTAGGTATGGCTACACCTTC. This translates into CASSKAEAPRYGYTF.

The gene calls are TRBV19 and TRBJ1-3; no reliable D call. V was pared by 3 bases and J by 8 bases, with 8 bases between. The CDR3 length is 12 residues. The germline CDR1 and CDR2 sequences are LNHDA and SQIVND (reference sequence). This CDR3 is CASSMEGYTIYF. CDR3 nucleotide sequence: TGTGCCAGTAGTATGGAGGGTTACACCATATATTTT.

The CDR3 DNA is TGTGCCAGCTCACCAATGGTTAGCGGGAGCTACGAGCAGTACTTC. It is translated as CASSPMVSGSYEQYF. V is TRBV18 and J is TRBJ2-7; 9 bases line up with TRBD2. This CDR3 comprises 15 residues. Germline CDR1 is KGHSH and CDR2 is LQKENI. V shed 2 bases and J 3 bases; nucleotides not matched to a gene: 5.

This clone was found once. The chain is built from TRBV11-2 and TRBJ1-1, with a weak D call TRBD1 (5 bases). The V end was cut by 4 bases, the J end by 7 bases, with 10 bases between. Germline V gene lookup returns CDR1 SGHAT and CDR2 FQNNGV. The CDR3 consists of 12 residues. CDR3 region: CASSSTDREAFF. DNA of the CDR3: TGTGCCAGCAGCTCGACAGACCGTGAAGCTTTCTTT.

The chain couples TRBV29-1 to TRBJ2-3; TRBD1 is a possible D gene (6 bases). Germline V lookup: CDR1 SQVTM, CDR2 ANQGSEA. Trimming pared 6 bases from V and 0 bases from J, leaving 13 bases between. This CDR3 region has 14 residues. For the CDR3, the DNA is TGCAGCGTCAACCCCCAGGGGAGCACAGATACGCAGTATTTT. Protein: CSVNPQGSTDTQYF.